This T cell receptor (beta chain) was captured by sequencing in a study of cytomegalovirus exposure and HLA in healthy donors. Overall study findings and caveats: Cytomegalovirus association was assigned to under 200 TCR beta chains.

The assay was immunoSEQ multiplex PCR, and TCRdb's table has in-frame clones only and misses some. The sample has about 170,000 clones; roughly 90% are singletons. The CDR3 length is 14 residues. V lost 4 bases to trimming and J lost 1 base; unmatched junction nucleotides: 2. Germline loops: CDR1 MNHNS, CDR2 SASEGT. A note on this clone: Antigen specificity is unknown. This may arise from a read error, as a much more abundant clone is one base away.

This TCR came from a man between 18 and 35 years old in good health and CMV-seropositive. What was sequenced was PBMCs. The rearrangement links TRBV6-1 to TRBJ2-3, with 7 nucleotides matching TRBD1. CDR3 nucleotide sequence: TGTGCCAGCAGTGGGACAGGTGGCACAGATACGCAGTATTTT. As protein: CASSGTGGTDTQYF.